This TCR beta chain was recovered during a study of type 1 regulatory T cells. The wider study: T-allo10 is a Tr1-enriched, alloantigen-specific CD4 T cell product made in vitro. Study-wide points: Compared with non-Tr1 cells, Tr1 cells showed a narrower TCR repertoire.

As concerns this clonotype: The antigen is not known.

TCRdb itself ran the reads through MiXCR, one entry per CDR3 protein. This table holds 65,000 to 80,000 distinct CDR3 sequences, around 20% found once. This CDR3 has 16 amino acids. Germline V lookup: CDR1 SGHKS, CDR2 YYEKEE (reference sequence). V trimming: 5 bases; J trimming: 9 bases; junction bases outside the gene matches: 10. This receptor was obtained from a human donor in good health. Material for sequencing was cultured type 1 regulatory T (Tr1) cells, either the whole culture or a sorted fraction (not recorded which). The chain is built from TRBV5-5 and TRBJ2-1, with TRBD2 identical over 14 bases. The CDR3 loop is CASSSPSGTSGSEQFF. In DNA form, the CDR3 reads TGTGCCAGCAGTTCCCCCTCCGGGACTAGCGGGAGTGAGCAGTTCTTC.